A selection of T cell receptor beta chains follows, all from one sample in a study of radiotherapy plus CTLA-4 blockade in lung cancer. Data came from immunoSEQ multiplex PCR; TCRdb stores just in-frame clones and leaves some out. The table includes 85,000 to 120,000 clones, 85% to 90% detected once. Sequences were derived from peripheral blood, sampled from a patient treated with radiotherapy plus ipilimumab. The source of these receptors is a human donor with non-small cell lung cancer that progressed on radiotherapy plus ipilimumab. Some clones in this sample may be carry-over from other donors' samples. CDR3s include the opening cysteine and the closing phenylalanine or tryptophan. The D gene is left open where the match is weak. Clone size is not always given. Where it is, it says once, few, many or a class for expanded clones.

v_gene: TRBV6-5
abundance: NA
d_gene: NA
j_gene: TRBJ2-7
CDR3aa: CASSPGRGPEQYF
CDR3nt: TGTGCCAGCAGCCCCGGCCGGGGCCCCGAGCAGTACTTC

v_gene: TRBV2
abundance: NA
d_gene: NA
j_gene: TRBJ1-5
CDR3aa: CASSVSQPQHF
CDR3nt: TGTGCCAGCAGTGTGAGTCAGCCCCAGCATTTT

v_gene: TRBV18
abundance: NA
d_gene: TRBD2
j_gene: TRBJ2-7
CDR3aa: CASSPGLAGYEQYF
CDR3nt: TGTGCCAGCTCACCGGGACTAGCGGGCTACGAGCAGTACTTC

v_gene: TRBV4-3
abundance: NA
d_gene: NA
j_gene: TRBJ1-2
CDR3aa: CASSQDLARSGYGYTF
CDR3nt: TGCGCCAGCAGCCAAGACCTCGCCAGGTCCGGCTATGGCTACACCTTC

v_gene: TRBV28
abundance: few
d_gene: NA
j_gene: TRBJ2-1
CDR3aa: CASSPRDWSLNEQFF
CDR3nt: TGTGCCAGCAGCCCCCGGGACTGGAGCCTCAATGAGCAGTTCTTC

v_gene: TRBV5-1
abundance: NA
d_gene: NA
j_gene: TRBJ2-5
CDR3aa: CASSLAGETQYF
CDR3nt: TGCGCCAGCAGCCTGGCGGGGGAGACCCAGTACTTC

v_gene: TRBV7-2
abundance: once
d_gene: NA
j_gene: TRBJ1-1
CDR3aa: CASRPEGGWSTEAFF
CDR3nt: TGTGCCAGCAGGCCGGAGGGGGGCTGGAGCACTGAAGCTTTCTTT

v_gene: TRBV9
abundance: NA
d_gene: TRBD1
j_gene: TRBJ1-2
CDR3aa: CASSPTGTDGYTF
CDR3nt: TGTGCCAGCAGCCCGACAGGGACGGATGGCTACACCTTC

v_gene: TRBV5-1
abundance: NA
d_gene: NA
j_gene: TRBJ1-2
CDR3aa: CASSLNRPQGYGYTF
CDR3nt: TGCGCCAGCAGCTTGAACAGGCCACAGGGCTATGGCTACACCTTC

v_gene: TRBV28
abundance: NA
d_gene: TRBD1
j_gene: TRBJ1-2
CDR3aa: CASSRGQYGYTF
CDR3nt: TGTGCCAGCAGTAGGGGGCAGTATGGCTACACCTTC

v_gene: TRBV12-5
abundance: NA
d_gene: NA
j_gene: TRBJ1-2
CDR3aa: CASGFEVLYGYTF
CDR3nt: TGTGCTAGTGGTTTTGAGGTCCTCTATGGCTACACCTTC

v_gene: TRBV5-6
abundance: NA
d_gene: TRBD2
j_gene: TRBJ2-3
CDR3aa: CASSSTTGTSGGASGTQYF
CDR3nt: TGTGCCAGCAGCTCAACAACTGGGACTAGCGGGGGGGCTTCGGGTACGCAGTATTTT

v_gene: TRBV13
abundance: NA
d_gene: NA
j_gene: TRBJ2-7
CDR3aa: CASSLMSRAQLSYEQYF
CDR3nt: TGTGCCAGCAGCTTAATGTCTCGAGCGCAGTTATCCTACGAGCAGTACTTC

v_gene: TRBV4-2
abundance: NA
d_gene: NA
j_gene: TRBJ2-5
CDR3aa: CASSQDYRGQETQYF
CDR3nt: TGTGCCAGCAGCCAAGATTACCGGGGACAAGAGACCCAGTACTTC

v_gene: TRBV5-1
abundance: NA
d_gene: NA
j_gene: TRBJ2-1
CDR3aa: CASSLAVGQLTDEQFF
CDR3nt: TGCGCCAGCAGCTTGGCCGTGGGGCAGCTTACAGATGAGCAGTTCTTC

v_gene: TRBV6-5
abundance: few
d_gene: NA
j_gene: TRBJ2-7
CDR3aa: CASSLLGGYEQYF
CDR3nt: TGTGCCAGCAGTCTCCTGGGAGGCTACGAGCAGTACTTC

v_gene: TRBV27
abundance: NA
d_gene: TRBD1
j_gene: TRBJ1-2
CDR3aa: CASRTPGQGNGYTF
CDR3nt: TGTGCCAGCAGAACACCGGGACAGGGGAATGGCTACACCTTC

v_gene: TRBV5-1
abundance: NA
d_gene: NA
j_gene: TRBJ1-6
CDR3aa: CASSFAIGGLDNSPLHF
CDR3nt: TGCGCCAGCAGCTTCGCCATTGGGGGGCTGGATAATTCACCCCTCCACTTT

v_gene: TRBV7-9
abundance: NA
d_gene: NA
j_gene: TRBJ2-7
CDR3aa: CASSASPSPGNQYEQYF
CDR3nt: TGTGCCAGCAGCGCCTCCCCCTCCCCAGGGAATCAATACGAGCAGTACTTC

v_gene: TRBV4-2
abundance: NA
d_gene: NA
j_gene: TRBJ2-5
CDR3aa: CASSQVDRTTGETQYF
CDR3nt: TGTGCCAGCAGCCAAGTCGATCGGACTACTGGGGAGACCCAGTACTTC

v_gene: TRBV2
abundance: NA
d_gene: NA
j_gene: TRBJ1-6
CDR3aa: CATHYVVDSPLHF
CDR3nt: TGTGCCACCCATTACGTGGTAGATTCACCCCTCCACTTT

v_gene: TRBV9
abundance: NA
d_gene: NA
j_gene: TRBJ2-2
CDR3aa: CASSVEGWGRANTGELFF
CDR3nt: TGTGCCAGCAGCGTAGAGGGCTGGGGCAGGGCCAACACCGGGGAGCTGTTTTTT

v_gene: TRBV6-6
abundance: NA
d_gene: NA
j_gene: TRBJ1-1
CDR3aa: CASSYSTGNTEAFF
CDR3nt: TGTGCCAGCAGTTACTCCACAGGGAACACTGAAGCTTTCTTT

v_gene: TRBV2
abundance: NA
d_gene: TRBD1
j_gene: TRBJ2-3
CDR3aa: CASTPGQGWTDTQYF
CDR3nt: TGTGCCAGCACCCCCGGACAGGGTTGGACAGATACGCAGTATTTT

v_gene: TRBV6-5
abundance: NA
d_gene: NA
j_gene: TRBJ2-5
CDR3aa: CASSTLTANQETQYF
CDR3nt: TGTGCCAGCAGCACCTTAACAGCGAACCAAGAGACCCAGTACTTC

v_gene: TRBV27
abundance: few
d_gene: NA
j_gene: TRBJ2-5
CDR3aa: CASSSLRTYQETQYF
CDR3nt: TGTGCCAGCAGTTCCCTCCGGACTTACCAAGAGACCCAGTACTTC

v_gene: TRBV9
abundance: NA
d_gene: NA
j_gene: TRBJ1-5
CDR3aa: CASSVGGQGNQPQHF
CDR3nt: TGTGCCAGCAGCGTAGGTGGGCAGGGTAATCAGCCCCAGCATTTT

v_gene: TRBV5-1
abundance: NA
d_gene: NA
j_gene: TRBJ1-5
CDR3aa: CASSLAVGPGQPQHF
CDR3nt: TGCGCCAGCAGCTTGGCCGTGGGGCCCGGGCAGCCCCAGCATTTT

v_gene: TRBV10-3
abundance: NA
d_gene: NA
j_gene: TRBJ2-7
CDR3aa: CAISEINEQYF
CDR3nt: TGTGCCATCAGTGAGATAAACGAGCAGTACTTC

v_gene: TRBV9
abundance: NA
d_gene: TRBD1
j_gene: TRBJ1-2
CDR3aa: CASSERDRGLLPNYGYTF
CDR3nt: TGTGCCAGCAGCGAGCGGGACAGGGGCCTTCTACCTAACTATGGCTACACCTTC

v_gene: TRBV6-5
abundance: NA
d_gene: NA
j_gene: TRBJ1-1
CDR3aa: CASSYSLTLNTEAFF
CDR3nt: TGTGCCAGCAGTTACTCTTTGACACTGAACACTGAAGCTTTCTTT